This TCR beta chain comes out of a study of liver allograft versus peripheral blood T cells. At the level of the study: Within transplanted livers, the T cell receptor repertoires were examined and compared against the repertoires present in the peripheral blood of liver transplant recipients. Overall study results and limits: Liver allograft repertoires of T cell receptors reportedly diverged from peripheral blood repertoires.

Each CDR3 protein is one row after TCRdb ran MiXCR on the reads. The top ten clones hold approximately 25% of a sample with 6,500 to 9,000 distinct CDR3 sequences, roughly a fifth of them seen once. By share, this clonotype counts as medium-sized (0.01 to 0.1%). Its matching antigen is unknown. This clonotype was sampled from a human patient who had a liver transplant. Some T cells may be graft donor cells.

CDR3 sequence reads: CATLRGGGDTEAFF. The CDR3 nucleotides are TGTGCCACCCTGAGGGGTGGTGGAGACACTGAAGCTTTCTTT. The chain links TRBV19 to TRBJ1-1; D is possibly TRBD1 (5 bases). The CDR3 sequence is 14 residues long. Germline V gives CDR1 LNHDA, CDR2 SQIVND (reference sequence). V lost 10 bases and J lost 3, with 18 bases in between. The variable domain in full, completed from reference TRBV19 and TRBJ1-1, reads DGGITQSPKYLFRKEGQNVTLSCEQNLNHDAMYWYRQDPGQGLRLIYYSQIVNDFQKGDIAEGYSVSREKKESFPLTVTSAQKNPTAFYLCATLRGGGDTEAFFGQGTRLTVV.